Sequencing of this T cell receptor (beta chain) was carried out in a study of post-analysis software for immune sequencing data. Background on the study: As for disease course, relapsing-remitting, secondary progressive and progressive-relapsing multiple sclerosis were all included.

TCR beta cDNA libraries included unique molecular identifiers. T cells, roughly 1 to 10 million of them, yielded about half a million cDNA molecules. TCRdb redid the calling of the PCR reads with MiXCR, one entry per CDR3 protein. The sample records some 700,000 distinct CDR3 sequences, roughly three fifths being singletons. Overall study results and limits: In patients, about 5 TRBV segments were more frequent than in controls, with TRBV5-6, TRBV5-1 and TRBV20-1 among them. By F measure, samples from a shared preparation batch strongly co-clustered. Normalized Chao1 diversity in multiple sclerosis patients fell significantly below that of controls.

Notes on this clonotype: Its antigen is unknown.

This CDR3 comprises 16 residues. V was clipped by 0 bases and J by 4 bases; unmatched bases: 0. Germline CDR1 and CDR2: SGDLS and YYNGEE. Specimen: blood. The chain links TRBV9 to TRBJ2-1; 14 nucleotides agree with TRBD2. This TCR came from a girl aged 2-10 years with multiple sclerosis. CDR3: CASSVGTSGRYNEQFF. Here the CDR3 DNA reads TGTGCCAGCAGCGTAGGGACTAGCGGGAGGTACAATGAGCAGTTCTTC. Variable domain in full (rest from reference TRBV9 and TRBJ2-1): DSGVTQTPKHLITATGQRVTLRCSPRSGDLSVYWYQQSLDQGLQFLIQYYNGEERAKGNILERFSAQQFPDLHSELNLSSLELGDSALYFCASSVGTSGRYNEQFFGPGTRLTVL.